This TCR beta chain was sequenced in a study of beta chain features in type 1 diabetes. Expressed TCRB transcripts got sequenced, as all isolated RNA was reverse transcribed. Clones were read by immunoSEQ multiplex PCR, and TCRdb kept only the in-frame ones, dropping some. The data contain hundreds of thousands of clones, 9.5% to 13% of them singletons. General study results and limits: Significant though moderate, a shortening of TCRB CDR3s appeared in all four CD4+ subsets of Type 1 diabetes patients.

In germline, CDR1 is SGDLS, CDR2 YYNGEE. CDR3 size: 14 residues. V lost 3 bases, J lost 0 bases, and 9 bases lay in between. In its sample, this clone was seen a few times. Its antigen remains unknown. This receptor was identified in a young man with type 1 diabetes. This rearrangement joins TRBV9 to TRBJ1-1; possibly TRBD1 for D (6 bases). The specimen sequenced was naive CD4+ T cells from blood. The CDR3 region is CASSARQVNTEAFF. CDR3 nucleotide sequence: TGTGCCAGCAGCGCGCGACAGGTGAACACTGAAGCTTTCTTT.